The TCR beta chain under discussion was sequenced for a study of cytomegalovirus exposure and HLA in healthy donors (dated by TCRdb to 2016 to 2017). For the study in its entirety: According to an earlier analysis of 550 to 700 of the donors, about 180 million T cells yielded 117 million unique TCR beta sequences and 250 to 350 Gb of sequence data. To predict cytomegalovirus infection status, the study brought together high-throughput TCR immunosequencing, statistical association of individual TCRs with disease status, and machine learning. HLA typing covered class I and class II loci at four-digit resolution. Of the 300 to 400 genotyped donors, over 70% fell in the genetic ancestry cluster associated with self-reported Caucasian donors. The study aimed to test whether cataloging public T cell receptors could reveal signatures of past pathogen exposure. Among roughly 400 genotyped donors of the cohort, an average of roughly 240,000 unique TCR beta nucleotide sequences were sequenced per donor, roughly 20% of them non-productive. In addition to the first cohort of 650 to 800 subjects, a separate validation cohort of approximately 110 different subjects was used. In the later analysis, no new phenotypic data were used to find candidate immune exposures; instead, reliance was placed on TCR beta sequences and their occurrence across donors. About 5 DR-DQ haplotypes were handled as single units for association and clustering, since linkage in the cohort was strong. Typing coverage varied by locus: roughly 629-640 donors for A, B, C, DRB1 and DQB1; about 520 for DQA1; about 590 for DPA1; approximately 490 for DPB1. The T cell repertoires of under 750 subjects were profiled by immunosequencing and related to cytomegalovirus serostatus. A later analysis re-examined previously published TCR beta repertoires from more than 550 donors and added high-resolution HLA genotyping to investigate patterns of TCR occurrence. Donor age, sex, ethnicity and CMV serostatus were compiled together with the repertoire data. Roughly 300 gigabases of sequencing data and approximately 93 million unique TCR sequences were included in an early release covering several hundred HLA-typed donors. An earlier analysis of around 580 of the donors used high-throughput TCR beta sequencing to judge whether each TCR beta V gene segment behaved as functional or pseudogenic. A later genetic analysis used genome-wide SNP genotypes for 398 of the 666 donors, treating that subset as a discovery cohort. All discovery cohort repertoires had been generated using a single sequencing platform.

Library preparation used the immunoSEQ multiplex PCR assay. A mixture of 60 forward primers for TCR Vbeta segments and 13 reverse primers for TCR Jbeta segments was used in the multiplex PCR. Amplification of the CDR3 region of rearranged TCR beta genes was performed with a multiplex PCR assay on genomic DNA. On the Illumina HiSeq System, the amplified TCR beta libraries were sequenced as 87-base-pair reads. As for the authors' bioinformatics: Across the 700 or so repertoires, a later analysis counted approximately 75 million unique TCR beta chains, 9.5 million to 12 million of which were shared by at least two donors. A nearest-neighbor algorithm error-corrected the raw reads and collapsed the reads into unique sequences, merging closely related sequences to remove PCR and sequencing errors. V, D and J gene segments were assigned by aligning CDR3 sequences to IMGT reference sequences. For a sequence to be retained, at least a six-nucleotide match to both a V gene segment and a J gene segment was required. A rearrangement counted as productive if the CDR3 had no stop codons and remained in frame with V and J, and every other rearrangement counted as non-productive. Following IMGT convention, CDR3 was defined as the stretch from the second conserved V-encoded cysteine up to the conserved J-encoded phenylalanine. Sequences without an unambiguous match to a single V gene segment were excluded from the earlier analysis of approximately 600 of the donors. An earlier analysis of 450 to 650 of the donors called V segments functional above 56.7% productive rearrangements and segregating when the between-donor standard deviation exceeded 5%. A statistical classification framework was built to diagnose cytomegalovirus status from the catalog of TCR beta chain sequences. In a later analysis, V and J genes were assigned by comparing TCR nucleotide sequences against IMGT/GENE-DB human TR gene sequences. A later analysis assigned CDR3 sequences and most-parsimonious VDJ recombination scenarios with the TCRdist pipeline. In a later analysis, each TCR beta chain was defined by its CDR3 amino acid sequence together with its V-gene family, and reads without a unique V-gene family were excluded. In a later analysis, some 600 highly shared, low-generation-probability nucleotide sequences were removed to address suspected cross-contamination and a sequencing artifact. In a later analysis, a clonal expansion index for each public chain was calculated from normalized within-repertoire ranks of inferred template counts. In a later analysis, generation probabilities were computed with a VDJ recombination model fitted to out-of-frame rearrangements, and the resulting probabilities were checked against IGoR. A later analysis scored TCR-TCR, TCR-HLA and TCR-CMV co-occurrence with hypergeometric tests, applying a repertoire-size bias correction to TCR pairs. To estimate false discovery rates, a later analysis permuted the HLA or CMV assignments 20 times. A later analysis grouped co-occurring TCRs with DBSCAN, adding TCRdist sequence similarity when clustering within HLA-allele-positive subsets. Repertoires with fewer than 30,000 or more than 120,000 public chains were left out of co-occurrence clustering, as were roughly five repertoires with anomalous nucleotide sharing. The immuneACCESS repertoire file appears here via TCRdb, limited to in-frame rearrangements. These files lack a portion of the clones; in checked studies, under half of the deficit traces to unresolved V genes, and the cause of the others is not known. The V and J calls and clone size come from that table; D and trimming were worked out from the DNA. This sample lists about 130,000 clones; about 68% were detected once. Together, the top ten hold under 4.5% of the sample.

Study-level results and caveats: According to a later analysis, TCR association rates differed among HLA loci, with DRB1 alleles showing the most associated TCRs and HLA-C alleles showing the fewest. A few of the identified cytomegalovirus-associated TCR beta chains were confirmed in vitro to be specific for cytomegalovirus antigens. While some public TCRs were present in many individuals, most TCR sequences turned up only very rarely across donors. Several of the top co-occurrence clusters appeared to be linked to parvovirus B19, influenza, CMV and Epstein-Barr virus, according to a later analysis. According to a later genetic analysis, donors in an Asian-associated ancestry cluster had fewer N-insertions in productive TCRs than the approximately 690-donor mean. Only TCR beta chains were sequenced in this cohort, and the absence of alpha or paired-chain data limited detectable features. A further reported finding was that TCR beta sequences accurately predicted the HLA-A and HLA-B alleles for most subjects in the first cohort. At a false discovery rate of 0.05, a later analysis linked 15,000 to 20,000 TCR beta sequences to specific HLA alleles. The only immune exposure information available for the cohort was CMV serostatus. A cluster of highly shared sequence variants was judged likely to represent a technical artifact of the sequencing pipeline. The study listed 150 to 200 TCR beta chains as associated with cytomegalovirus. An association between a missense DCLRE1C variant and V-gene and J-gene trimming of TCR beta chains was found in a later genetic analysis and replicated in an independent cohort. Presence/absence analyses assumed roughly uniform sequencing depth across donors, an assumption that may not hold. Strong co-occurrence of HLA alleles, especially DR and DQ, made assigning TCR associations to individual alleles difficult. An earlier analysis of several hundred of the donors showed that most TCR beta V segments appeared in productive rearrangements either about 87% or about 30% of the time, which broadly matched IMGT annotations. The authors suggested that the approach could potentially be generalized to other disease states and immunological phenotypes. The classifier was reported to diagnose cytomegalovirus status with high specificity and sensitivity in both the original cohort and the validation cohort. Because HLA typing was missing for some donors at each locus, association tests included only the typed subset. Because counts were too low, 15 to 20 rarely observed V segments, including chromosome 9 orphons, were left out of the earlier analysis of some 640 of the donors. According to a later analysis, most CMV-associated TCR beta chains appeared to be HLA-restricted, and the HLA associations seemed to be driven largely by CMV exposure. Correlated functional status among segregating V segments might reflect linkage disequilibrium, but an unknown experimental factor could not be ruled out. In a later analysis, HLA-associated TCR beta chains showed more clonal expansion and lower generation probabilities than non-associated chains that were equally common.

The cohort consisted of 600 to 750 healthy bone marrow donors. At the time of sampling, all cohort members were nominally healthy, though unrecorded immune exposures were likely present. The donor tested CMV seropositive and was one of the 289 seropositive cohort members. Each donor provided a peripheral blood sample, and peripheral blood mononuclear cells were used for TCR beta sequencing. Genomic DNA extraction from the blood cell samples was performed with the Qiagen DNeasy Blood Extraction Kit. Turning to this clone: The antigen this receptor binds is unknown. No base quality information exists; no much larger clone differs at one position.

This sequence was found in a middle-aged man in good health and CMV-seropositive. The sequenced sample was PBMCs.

This receptor carries the CDR3 CASSLVPGSGGARETQYF. In nucleotides, the sequence is TGTGCCAGCAGCTTAGTTCCTGGTAGCGGGGGGGCTCGGGAGACCCAGTACTTC. The sequence links TRBV11-2 to TRBJ2-5, with 11 bases matching TRBD2. CDR1 and CDR2 are read off the germline V gene as SGHAT and FQNNGV. From the cysteine up to the phenylalanine, the CDR3 has a length of 18 residues. Left in the record is the CDR3 DNA by itself, 54 bases read in frame from the first base. V and J are trimmed by 1 base and 5 bases, and the gene matches miss 12 bases of the junction.